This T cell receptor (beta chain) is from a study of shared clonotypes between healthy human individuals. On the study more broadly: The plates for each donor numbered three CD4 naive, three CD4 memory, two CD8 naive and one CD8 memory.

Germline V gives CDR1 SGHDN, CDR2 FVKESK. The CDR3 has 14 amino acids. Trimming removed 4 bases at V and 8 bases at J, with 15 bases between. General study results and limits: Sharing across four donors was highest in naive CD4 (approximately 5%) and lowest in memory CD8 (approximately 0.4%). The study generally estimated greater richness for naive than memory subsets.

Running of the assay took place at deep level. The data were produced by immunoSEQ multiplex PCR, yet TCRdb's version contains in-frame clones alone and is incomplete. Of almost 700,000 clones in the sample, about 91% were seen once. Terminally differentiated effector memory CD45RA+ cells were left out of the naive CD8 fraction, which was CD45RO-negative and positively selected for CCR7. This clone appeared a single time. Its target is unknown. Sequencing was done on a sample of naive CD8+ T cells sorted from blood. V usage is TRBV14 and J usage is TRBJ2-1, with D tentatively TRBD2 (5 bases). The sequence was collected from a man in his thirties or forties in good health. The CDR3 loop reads CASSRGSSRDEQFF. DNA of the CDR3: TGTGCCAGCAGCCGTGGATCATCGAGGGATGAGCAGTTCTTC.